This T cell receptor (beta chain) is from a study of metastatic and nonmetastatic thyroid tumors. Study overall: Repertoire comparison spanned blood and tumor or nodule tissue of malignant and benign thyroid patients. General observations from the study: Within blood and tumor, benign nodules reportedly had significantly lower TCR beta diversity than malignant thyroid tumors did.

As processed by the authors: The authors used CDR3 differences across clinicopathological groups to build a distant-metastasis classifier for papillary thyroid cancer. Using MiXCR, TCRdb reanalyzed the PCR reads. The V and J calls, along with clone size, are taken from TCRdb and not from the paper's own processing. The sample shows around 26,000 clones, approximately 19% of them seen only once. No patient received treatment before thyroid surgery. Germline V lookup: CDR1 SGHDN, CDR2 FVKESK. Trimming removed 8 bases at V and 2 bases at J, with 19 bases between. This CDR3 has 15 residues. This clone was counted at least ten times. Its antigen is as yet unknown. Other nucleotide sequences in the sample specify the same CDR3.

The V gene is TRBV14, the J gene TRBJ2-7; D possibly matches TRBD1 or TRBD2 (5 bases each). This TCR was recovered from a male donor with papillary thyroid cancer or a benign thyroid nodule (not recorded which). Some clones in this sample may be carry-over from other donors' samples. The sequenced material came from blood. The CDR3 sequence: CASAPVGVGAYEQYF. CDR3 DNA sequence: TGTGCCAGCGCCCCGGTGGGGGTAGGGGCCTACGAGCAGTACTTC.